The rows below give T cell receptor beta chains drawn from one sample of a study of T cell clonotyping in hematopoietic cell transplantation. Clones were read by immunoSEQ multiplex PCR, and TCRdb kept only the in-frame ones, dropping some. The sample consists of roughly 13,000 clones, approximately 80% of them appearing once. The starting material was peripheral blood mononuclear cells, obtained before stem cell transplant. The receptors derive from a man in his 60s with acute myeloid leukemia. Some clones in this sample may be carry-over from other donors' samples. CDR3s include the opening cysteine and the closing phenylalanine or tryptophan. D genes are given only for firm matches. Clone sizes are given selectively: once, few, many, or a class where the clone is expanded.

clone size: NA; D gene: NA; V gene: TRBV4-1; J gene: TRBJ2-1; CDR3 DNA: TGCGCCAGCAGCCAAGATGGGGTGGCGGGTCCCCTCAGCTCCTACAATGAGCAGTTCTTC; CDR3 protein: CASSQDGVAGPLSSYNEQFF
clone size: NA; D gene: NA; V gene: TRBV19; J gene: TRBJ1-5; CDR3 DNA: TGTGCCAGTAGTAGTGGGGGACGTGGCAATCAGCCCCAGCATTTT; CDR3 protein: CASSSGGRGNQPQHF
clone size: once; D gene: NA; V gene: TRBV13; J gene: TRBJ1-1; CDR3 DNA: TGTGCCAGCAGCTTAGGCCTAAGGGGGATGAACACTGAAGCTTTCTTT; CDR3 protein: CASSLGLRGMNTEAFF
clone size: NA; D gene: NA; V gene: TRBV7-9; J gene: TRBJ2-7; CDR3 DNA: TGTGCCAGCAGCTCGGGACGGGTGAGCTCCTACGAGCAGTACTTC; CDR3 protein: CASSSGRVSSYEQYF
clone size: once; D gene: NA; V gene: TRBV6-4; J gene: TRBJ2-7; CDR3 DNA: TGTGCGACACGGAAGGGGCAGGGTAACCACGAGCAGTACTTC; CDR3 protein: CATRKGQGNHEQYF
clone size: NA; D gene: NA; V gene: TRBV19; J gene: TRBJ1-5; CDR3 DNA: TGTGCCAGTAGTAACACAGGAATAGGACAGCCCCAGCATTTT; CDR3 protein: CASSNTGIGQPQHF
clone size: NA; D gene: NA; V gene: TRBV2; J gene: TRBJ1-5; CDR3 DNA: TGTGCCAGCAGTGGGTGGAATCAGCCCCAGCATTTT; CDR3 protein: CASSGWNQPQHF
clone size: NA; D gene: NA; V gene: TRBV29-1; J gene: TRBJ1-2; CDR3 DNA: TGCAGCGTCCGGAGGGACGGCGACTATGGCTACACCTTC; CDR3 protein: CSVRRDGDYGYTF
clone size: NA; D gene: NA; V gene: TRBV10-3; J gene: TRBJ1-2; CDR3 DNA: TGTGCCACCACCGGCTCGGGGGGAATATATGGCTACACCTTC; CDR3 protein: CATTGSGGIYGYTF
clone size: few; D gene: TRBD1; V gene: TRBV7-3; J gene: TRBJ1-2; CDR3 DNA: TGTGCCAGCAGTCAGACAGGGGATGGCTACACCTTC; CDR3 protein: CASSQTGDGYTF
clone size: NA; D gene: NA; V gene: TRBV2; J gene: TRBJ1-2; CDR3 DNA: TGTGCCAGCAGATCCGAAGGGGCATTGGGCTATGGCTACACCTTC; CDR3 protein: CASRSEGALGYGYTF
clone size: NA; D gene: NA; V gene: TRBV14; J gene: TRBJ2-7; CDR3 DNA: TGTGCCAGCAGCCAAGAAGCTGCCTTCTACGAGCAGTACTTC; CDR3 protein: CASSQEAAFYEQYF
clone size: NA; D gene: TRBD2; V gene: TRBV28; J gene: TRBJ2-1; CDR3 DNA: TGTGCCAGCATAGGGGCGGGGGGGTCCTACAATGAGCAGTTCTTC; CDR3 protein: CASIGAGGSYNEQFF
clone size: NA; D gene: NA; V gene: TRBV7-9; J gene: TRBJ1-5; CDR3 DNA: TGTGCCAGCAGCTTAGCGACAGTTAATAGCAATCAGCCCCAGCATTTT; CDR3 protein: CASSLATVNSNQPQHF
clone size: NA; D gene: NA; V gene: TRBV5-4; J gene: TRBJ1-1; CDR3 DNA: TGTGCCAGCACCTCGACGGGGAACACTGAAGCTTTCTTT; CDR3 protein: CASTSTGNTEAFF
clone size: NA; D gene: NA; V gene: TRBV7-2; J gene: TRBJ2-1; CDR3 DNA: TGTGCCAGCAGCTTAGGGTCTGGTTTGTTGGAGCAGTTCTTC; CDR3 protein: CASSLGSGLLEQFF
clone size: NA; D gene: NA; V gene: TRBV30; J gene: TRBJ1-1; CDR3 DNA: TGTGCCTGGAGTCCTCTTGGGTCCGAAGCTTTCTTT; CDR3 protein: CAWSPLGSEAFF
clone size: NA; D gene: NA; V gene: TRBV7-2; J gene: TRBJ2-1; CDR3 DNA: TGTGCCAGCAGCTTTCGTACCGGCAATGAGCAGTTCTTC; CDR3 protein: CASSFRTGNEQFF
clone size: NA; D gene: TRBD2; V gene: TRBV7-3; J gene: TRBJ2-1; CDR3 DNA: TGTGCCAGCAGCTTACCTAGCGGGGGTTACAATGAGCAGTTCTTC; CDR3 protein: CASSLPSGGYNEQFF
clone size: NA; D gene: TRBD1; V gene: TRBV9; J gene: TRBJ2-3; CDR3 DNA: TGTGCCAGCAGCGTTGAGGGGGCTAGGGATACGCAGTATTTT; CDR3 protein: CASSVEGARDTQYF
clone size: NA; D gene: TRBD1; V gene: TRBV7-9; J gene: TRBJ2-1; CDR3 DNA: TGTGCCAGCAATCCAACCGGGACAGCGTACAATGAGCAGTTCTTC; CDR3 protein: CASNPTGTAYNEQFF
clone size: NA; D gene: TRBD2; V gene: TRBV4-1; J gene: TRBJ2-7; CDR3 DNA: TGCGCCAGCAGCCAAGCTATGGGACTAGCGGGTTACGAGCAGTACTTC; CDR3 protein: CASSQAMGLAGYEQYF
clone size: NA; D gene: NA; V gene: TRBV4-3; J gene: TRBJ1-5; CDR3 DNA: TGCGCCAGCAGCCAAGATGGTCAGTCGGCAGGCGGTCAGCCCCAGCATTTT; CDR3 protein: CASSQDGQSAGGQPQHF
clone size: NA; D gene: NA; V gene: TRBV6-5; J gene: TRBJ1-2; CDR3 DNA: TGTGCCAGCAGTTTCTCAATTCCCAACTATGGCTACACCTTC; CDR3 protein: CASSFSIPNYGYTF
clone size: NA; D gene: NA; V gene: TRBV11-1; J gene: TRBJ2-3; CDR3 DNA: TGTGCCAGCAGCTCCGGGGGAGATACGCAGTATTTT; CDR3 protein: CASSSGGDTQYF
clone size: NA; D gene: TRBD2; V gene: TRBV5-4; J gene: TRBJ2-7; CDR3 DNA: TGTGCCAGCAGCTTGAGCGGGAGTCCCTACGAGCAGTACTTC; CDR3 protein: CASSLSGSPYEQYF
clone size: NA; D gene: NA; V gene: TRBV29-1; J gene: TRBJ2-7; CDR3 DNA: TGCAGCGTTGAACATCCCGACCGAGGCGCCTACGAGCAGTACTTC; CDR3 protein: CSVEHPDRGAYEQYF
clone size: NA; D gene: TRBD1; V gene: TRBV2; J gene: TRBJ2-7; CDR3 DNA: TGTGCCAGCAGTTGGACAGGGGGAACCTACGAGCAGTACTTC; CDR3 protein: CASSWTGGTYEQYF
clone size: NA; D gene: TRBD1; V gene: TRBV29-1; J gene: TRBJ2-7; CDR3 DNA: TGCAGCGTCCGGACAGGGGCGGGCTACGAGCAGTACTTC; CDR3 protein: CSVRTGAGYEQYF
clone size: NA; D gene: TRBD1; V gene: TRBV5-1; J gene: TRBJ2-7; CDR3 DNA: TGCGCCAGCAGCTGGGGGCCAGAACGACAGGGGGTCTACGAGCAGTACTTC; CDR3 protein: CASSWGPERQGVYEQYF
clone size: NA; D gene: NA; V gene: TRBV5-4; J gene: TRBJ1-1; CDR3 DNA: TGTGCCAGCAGCTTGGAGGACACTGAGCCAACTGAAGCTTTCTTT; CDR3 protein: CASSLEDTEPTEAFF
clone size: NA; D gene: NA; V gene: TRBV16; J gene: TRBJ1-2; CDR3 DNA: TGTGCCAGCAGCCAATCGCCTGGGAATAACTATGGCTACACCTTC; CDR3 protein: CASSQSPGNNYGYTF
clone size: once; D gene: NA; V gene: TRBV5-4; J gene: TRBJ2-3; CDR3 DNA: TGTGCCAGCAGCTTGTCTTATAAAGGTTCGGATACGCAGTATTTT; CDR3 protein: CASSLSYKGSDTQYF
clone size: NA; D gene: TRBD1; V gene: TRBV27; J gene: TRBJ1-2; CDR3 DNA: TGTGCCAGCAGACAGCCAGGGGGCTCATGGGGCTACACCTTC; CDR3 protein: CASRQPGGSWGYTF
clone size: NA; D gene: TRBD1; V gene: TRBV6-5; J gene: TRBJ1-1; CDR3 DNA: TGTGCCAGCAGTTTCGGACAGGCCACTGAAGCTTTCTTT; CDR3 protein: CASSFGQATEAFF
clone size: once; D gene: NA; V gene: TRBV9; J gene: TRBJ1-1; CDR3 DNA: TGTGCCAGCAGCGAGGCCGGGGGGGCTTCGGGTGGAAGCGCTGAAGCTTTCTTT; CDR3 protein: CASSEAGGASGGSAEAFF
clone size: NA; D gene: NA; V gene: TRBV30; J gene: TRBJ2-5; CDR3 DNA: TGTGCCTGGACTCTGGGAGAGACCCAGTACTTC; CDR3 protein: CAWTLGETQYF
clone size: few; D gene: NA; V gene: TRBV5-4; J gene: TRBJ2-7; CDR3 DNA: TGTGCCAGCAGCTTGTCCGGCGGAGGTAATCCCGAGCAGTACTTC; CDR3 protein: CASSLSGGGNPEQYF
clone size: NA; D gene: TRBD1; V gene: TRBV7-9; J gene: TRBJ1-6; CDR3 DNA: TGTGCCAGCAGCCAAAACAGGGGTGGTCAGAATTCACCCCTCCACTTT; CDR3 protein: CASSQNRGGQNSPLHF
clone size: few; D gene: NA; V gene: TRBV29-1; J gene: TRBJ1-4; CDR3 DNA: TGCAGCGTGGAGGGAGGGGTTGATGAAAAACTGTTTTTT; CDR3 protein: CSVEGGVDEKLFF
clone size: NA; D gene: NA; V gene: TRBV18; J gene: TRBJ1-1; CDR3 DNA: TGTGCCAGCTCACCACCCGCAGCGGGAAGCCCTTGGGCTTTCTTT; CDR3 protein: CASSPPAAGSPWAFF
clone size: NA; D gene: NA; V gene: TRBV13; J gene: TRBJ1-2; CDR3 DNA: TGTGCCAGCAGCTCAGACAGAGGGGATGGCTACACCTTC; CDR3 protein: CASSSDRGDGYTF
clone size: NA; D gene: NA; V gene: TRBV7-2; J gene: TRBJ1-5; CDR3 DNA: TGTGCCAGCAGCGAGGACAGCGAATATCAGCCCCAGCATTTT; CDR3 protein: CASSEDSEYQPQHF
clone size: NA; D gene: NA; V gene: TRBV5-1; J gene: TRBJ2-2; CDR3 DNA: TGCGCCAGCGGAAGTAGGCCCCTCGAGCTGTTTTTT; CDR3 protein: CASGSRPLELFF
clone size: NA; D gene: NA; V gene: TRBV7-3; J gene: TRBJ1-1; CDR3 DNA: TGTGCCAGCAGTGTAACCAAGAACACTGAAGCTTTCTTT; CDR3 protein: CASSVTKNTEAFF
clone size: NA; D gene: NA; V gene: TRBV5-6; J gene: TRBJ1-3; CDR3 DNA: TGTGCCAGCAATGGGCAGGGGAAAAACACCATATATTTT; CDR3 protein: CASNGQGKNTIYF